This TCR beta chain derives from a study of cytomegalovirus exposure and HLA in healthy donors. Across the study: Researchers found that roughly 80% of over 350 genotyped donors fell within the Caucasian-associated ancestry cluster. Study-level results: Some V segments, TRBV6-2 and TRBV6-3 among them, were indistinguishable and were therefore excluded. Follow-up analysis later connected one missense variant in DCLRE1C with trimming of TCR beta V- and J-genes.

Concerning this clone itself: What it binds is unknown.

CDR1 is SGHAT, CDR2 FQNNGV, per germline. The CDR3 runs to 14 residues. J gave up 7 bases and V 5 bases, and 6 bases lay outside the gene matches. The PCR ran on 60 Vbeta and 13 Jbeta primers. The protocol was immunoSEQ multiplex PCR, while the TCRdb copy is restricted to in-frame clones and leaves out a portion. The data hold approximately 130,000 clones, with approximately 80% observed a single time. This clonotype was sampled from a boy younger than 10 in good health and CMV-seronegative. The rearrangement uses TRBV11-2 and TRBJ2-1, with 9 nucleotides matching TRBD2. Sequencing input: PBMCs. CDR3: CASSPPGLANEQFF. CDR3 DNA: TGTGCCAGCAGCCCGCCGGGACTAGCTAATGAGCAGTTCTTC.